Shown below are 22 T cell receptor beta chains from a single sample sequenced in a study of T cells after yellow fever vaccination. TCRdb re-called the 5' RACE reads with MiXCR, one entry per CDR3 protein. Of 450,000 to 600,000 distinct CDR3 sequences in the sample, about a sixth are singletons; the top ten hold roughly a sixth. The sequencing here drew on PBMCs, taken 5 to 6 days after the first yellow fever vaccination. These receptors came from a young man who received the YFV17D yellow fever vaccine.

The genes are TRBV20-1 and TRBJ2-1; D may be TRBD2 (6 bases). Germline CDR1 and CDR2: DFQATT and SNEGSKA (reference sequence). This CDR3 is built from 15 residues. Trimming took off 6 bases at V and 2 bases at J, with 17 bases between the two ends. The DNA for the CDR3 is TGCAGTGCGGAGGGTGGACTACACACCTACAATGAGCAGTTCTTC. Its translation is CSAEGGLHTYNEQFF.

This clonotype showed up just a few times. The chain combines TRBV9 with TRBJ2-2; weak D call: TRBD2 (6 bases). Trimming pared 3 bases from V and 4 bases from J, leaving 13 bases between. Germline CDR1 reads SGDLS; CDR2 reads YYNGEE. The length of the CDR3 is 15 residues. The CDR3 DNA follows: TGTGCCAGCAGCGAACGGGGGTCAAGCACCGGGGAGCTGTTTTTT. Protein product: CASSERGSSTGELFF.

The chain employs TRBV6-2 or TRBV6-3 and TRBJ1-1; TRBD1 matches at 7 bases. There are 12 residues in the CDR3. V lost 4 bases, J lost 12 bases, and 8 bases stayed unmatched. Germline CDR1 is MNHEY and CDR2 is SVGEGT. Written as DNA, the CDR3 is TGTGCCAGCAGTTTCCCGGACAGGCAACCTTTCTTT. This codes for CASSFPDRQPFF.

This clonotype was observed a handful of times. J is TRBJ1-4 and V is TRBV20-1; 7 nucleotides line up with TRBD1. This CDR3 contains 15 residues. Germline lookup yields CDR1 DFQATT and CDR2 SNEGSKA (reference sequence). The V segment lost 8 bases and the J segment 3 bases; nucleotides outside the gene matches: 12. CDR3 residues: CSSADRTTSNEKLFF. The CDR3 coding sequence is TGCAGTTCGGCGGACAGGACGACCTCTAATGAAAAACTGTTTTTT.

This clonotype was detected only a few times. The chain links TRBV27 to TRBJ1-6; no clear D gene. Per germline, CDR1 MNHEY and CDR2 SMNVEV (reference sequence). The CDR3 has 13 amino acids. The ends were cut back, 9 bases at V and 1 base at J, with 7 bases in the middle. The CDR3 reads CASSWSYNSPLHF. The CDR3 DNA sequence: TGTGCCAGTAGCTGGTCCTATAATTCACCCCTCCACTTT.

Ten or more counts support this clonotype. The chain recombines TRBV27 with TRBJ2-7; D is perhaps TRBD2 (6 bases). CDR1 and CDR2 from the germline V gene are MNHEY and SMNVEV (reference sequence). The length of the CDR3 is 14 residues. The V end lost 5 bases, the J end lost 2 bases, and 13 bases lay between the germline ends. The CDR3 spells CASSRRAGPYEQYF. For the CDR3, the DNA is TGTGCCAGCAGTCGGAGGGCGGGTCCCTACGAGCAGTACTTC.

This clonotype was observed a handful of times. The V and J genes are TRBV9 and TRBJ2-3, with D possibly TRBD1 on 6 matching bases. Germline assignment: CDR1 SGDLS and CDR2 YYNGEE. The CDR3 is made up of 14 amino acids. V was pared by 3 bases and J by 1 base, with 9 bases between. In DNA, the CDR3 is TGTGCCAGCAGCGCGCGACAGGGCACAGATACGCAGTATTTT. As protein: CASSARQGTDTQYF. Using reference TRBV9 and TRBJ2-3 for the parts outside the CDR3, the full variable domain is DSGVTQTPKHLITATGQRVTLRCSPRSGDLSVYWYQQSLDQGLQFLIQYYNGEERAKGNILERFSAQQFPDLHSELNLSSLELGDSALYFCASSARQGTDTQYFGPGTRLTVL.

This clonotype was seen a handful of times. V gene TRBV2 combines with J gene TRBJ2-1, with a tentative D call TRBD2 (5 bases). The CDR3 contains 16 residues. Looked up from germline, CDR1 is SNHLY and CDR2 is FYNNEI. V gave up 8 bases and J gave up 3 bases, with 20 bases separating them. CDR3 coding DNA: TGTGCCAGCCGATTTTTAGCGACCACCCTCTACAATGAGCAGTTCTTC. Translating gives CASRFLATTLYNEQFF.

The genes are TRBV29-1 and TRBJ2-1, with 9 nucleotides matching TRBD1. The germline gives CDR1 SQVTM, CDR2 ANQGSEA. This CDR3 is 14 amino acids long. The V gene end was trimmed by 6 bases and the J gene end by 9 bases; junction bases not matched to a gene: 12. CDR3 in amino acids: CSVILVTGGGEQFF. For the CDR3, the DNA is TGCAGCGTGATATTAGTGACAGGGGGAGGTGAGCAGTTCTTC.

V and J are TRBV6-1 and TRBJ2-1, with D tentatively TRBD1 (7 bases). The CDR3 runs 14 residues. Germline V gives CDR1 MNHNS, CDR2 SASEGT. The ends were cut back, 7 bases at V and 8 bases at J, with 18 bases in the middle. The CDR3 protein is CASKGGTGVYEQFF. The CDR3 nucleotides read TGTGCCAGCAAGGGGGGTACAGGGGTATATGAGCAGTTCTTC.

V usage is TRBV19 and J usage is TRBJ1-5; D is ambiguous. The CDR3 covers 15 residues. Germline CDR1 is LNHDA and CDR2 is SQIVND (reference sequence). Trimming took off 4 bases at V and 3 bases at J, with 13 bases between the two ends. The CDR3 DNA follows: TGTGCCAGTAGTAAGATTGCAGAAGTCAATCAGCCCCAGCATTTT. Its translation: CASSKIAEVNQPQHF.

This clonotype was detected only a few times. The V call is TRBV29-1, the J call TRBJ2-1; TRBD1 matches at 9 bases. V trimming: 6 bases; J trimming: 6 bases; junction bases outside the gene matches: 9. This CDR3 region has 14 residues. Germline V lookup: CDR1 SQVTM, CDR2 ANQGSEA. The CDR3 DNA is TGCAGCGTCCCGGGACAGGGAAGCCCCAATGAGCAGTTCTTC. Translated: CSVPGQGSPNEQFF.

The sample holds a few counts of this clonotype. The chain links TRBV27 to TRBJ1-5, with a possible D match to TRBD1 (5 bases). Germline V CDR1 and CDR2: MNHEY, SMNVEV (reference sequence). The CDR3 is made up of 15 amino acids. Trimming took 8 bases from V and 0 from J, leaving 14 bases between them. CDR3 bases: TGTGCCAGCGGGCAAGGGGCTTATAGCAATCAGCCCCAGCATTTT. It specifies CASGQGAYSNQPQHF.

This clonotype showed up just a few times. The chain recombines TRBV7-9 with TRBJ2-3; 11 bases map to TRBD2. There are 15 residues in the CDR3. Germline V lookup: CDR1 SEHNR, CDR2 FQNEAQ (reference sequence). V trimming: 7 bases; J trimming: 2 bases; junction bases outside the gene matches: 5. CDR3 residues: CASNIAGGNTDTQYF. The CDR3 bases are TGTGCCAGCAACATAGCGGGGGGGAACACAGATACGCAGTATTTT.

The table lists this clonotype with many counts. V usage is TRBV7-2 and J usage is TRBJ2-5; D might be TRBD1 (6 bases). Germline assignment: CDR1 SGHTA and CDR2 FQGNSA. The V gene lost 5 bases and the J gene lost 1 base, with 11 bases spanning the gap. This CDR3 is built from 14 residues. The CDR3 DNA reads TGTGCCAGCAGCAGGGGGTTACTCCAAGAGACCCAGTACTTC. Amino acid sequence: CASSRGLLQETQYF.

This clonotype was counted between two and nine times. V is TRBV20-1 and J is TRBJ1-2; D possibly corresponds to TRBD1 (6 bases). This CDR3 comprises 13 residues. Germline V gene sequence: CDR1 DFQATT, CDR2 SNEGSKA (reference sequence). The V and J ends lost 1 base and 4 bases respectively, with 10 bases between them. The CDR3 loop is CSARVGAIYGYTF. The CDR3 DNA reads TGCAGTGCTAGAGTGGGGGCCATCTATGGCTACACCTTC.

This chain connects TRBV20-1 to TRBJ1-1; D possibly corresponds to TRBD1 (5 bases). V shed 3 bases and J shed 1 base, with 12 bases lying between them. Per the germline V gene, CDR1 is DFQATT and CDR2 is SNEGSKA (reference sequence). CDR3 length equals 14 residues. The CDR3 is CSARESGGNTEAFF. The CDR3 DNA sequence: TGCAGTGCTAGGGAGAGTGGGGGGAACACTGAAGCTTTCTTT.

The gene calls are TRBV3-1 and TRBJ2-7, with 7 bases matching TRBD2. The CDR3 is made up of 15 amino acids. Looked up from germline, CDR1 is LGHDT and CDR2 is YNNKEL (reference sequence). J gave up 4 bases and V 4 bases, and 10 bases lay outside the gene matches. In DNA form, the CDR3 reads TGTGCCAGCAGCCGGACTAGGGTCATCGGTTACGAGCAGTACTTC. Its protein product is CASSRTRVIGYEQYF.

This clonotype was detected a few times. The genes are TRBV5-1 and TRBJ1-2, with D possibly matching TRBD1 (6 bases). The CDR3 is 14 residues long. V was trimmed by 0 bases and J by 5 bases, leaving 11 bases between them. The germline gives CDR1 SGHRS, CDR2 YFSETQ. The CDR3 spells CASSLDRVSYGYTF. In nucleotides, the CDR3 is TGCGCCAGCAGCTTGGACAGGGTGTCTTATGGCTACACCTTC.

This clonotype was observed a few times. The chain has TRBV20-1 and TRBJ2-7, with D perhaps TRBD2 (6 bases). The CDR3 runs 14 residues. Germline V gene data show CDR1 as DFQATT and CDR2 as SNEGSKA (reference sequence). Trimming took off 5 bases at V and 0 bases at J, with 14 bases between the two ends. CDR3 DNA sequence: TGCAGTGCTGCCGGGACTCAAAGCTCCTACGAGCAGTACTTC. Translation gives CSAAGTQSSYEQYF.

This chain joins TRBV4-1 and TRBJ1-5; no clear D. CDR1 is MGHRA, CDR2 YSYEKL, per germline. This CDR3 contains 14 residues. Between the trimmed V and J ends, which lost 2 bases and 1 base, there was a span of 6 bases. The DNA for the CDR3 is TGCGCCAGCAGCCAAATAGACAGCAATCAGCCCCAGCATTTT. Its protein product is CASSQIDSNQPQHF.

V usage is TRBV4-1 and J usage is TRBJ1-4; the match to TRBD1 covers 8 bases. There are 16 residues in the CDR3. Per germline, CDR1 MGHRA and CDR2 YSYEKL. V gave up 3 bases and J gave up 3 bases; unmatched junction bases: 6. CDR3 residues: CASSHNSQGANEKLFF. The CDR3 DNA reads TGCGCCAGCAGCCACAATTCACAGGGGGCTAATGAAAAACTGTTTTTT.